The clone carrying this T cell receptor beta chain has just one count. These data belong to a study of PD-L1 blockade in urothelial cancer. Across the whole study: About nine tenths of the roughly 30 patients comprised males who had bladder-origin urothelial cancer. Prior exposure to chemotherapy in patients amounted to 0 to 3 regimens received. T cells were recovered from blood samples at a median of 141,255.

The germline gives CDR1 KGHSH, CDR2 LQKENI. Trimming took off 3 bases at V and 5 bases at J, with 20 bases between the two ends. CDR3 length: 18 residues. Time point here: pretreatment peripheral blood. All patients carried locally advanced or metastatic urothelial carcinoma. The table came from immunoSEQ multiplex PCR; TCRdb's copy has only in-frame clones and leaves some out. The sample has about 50,000 clones; around 90% are singletons. The chain recombines TRBV18 with TRBJ2-6; maybe TRBD1 (6 bases). Sequences were derived from PBMCs, sampled around atezolizumab (anti-PD-L1) treatment. The sequence was obtained from a woman aged 60-70 years with urothelial cancer. CDR3: CASSPDRFVPLRANVLTF. CDR3 in DNA: TGTGCCAGCTCACCCGACAGGTTTGTACCTCTTAGGGCCAACGTCCTGACTTTC.